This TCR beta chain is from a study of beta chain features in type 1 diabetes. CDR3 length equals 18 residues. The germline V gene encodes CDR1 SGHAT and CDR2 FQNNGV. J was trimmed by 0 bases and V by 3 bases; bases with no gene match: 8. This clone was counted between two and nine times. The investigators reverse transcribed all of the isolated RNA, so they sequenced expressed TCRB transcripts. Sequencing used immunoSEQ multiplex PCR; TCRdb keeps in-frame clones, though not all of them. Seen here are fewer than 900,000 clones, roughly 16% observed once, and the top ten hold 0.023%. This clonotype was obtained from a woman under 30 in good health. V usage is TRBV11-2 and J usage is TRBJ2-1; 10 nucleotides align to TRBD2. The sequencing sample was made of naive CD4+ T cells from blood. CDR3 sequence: CASSLTSGRPGSYNEQFF. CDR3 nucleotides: TGTGCCAGCAGCTTGACTAGCGGGCGGCCCGGCTCCTACAATGAGCAGTTCTTC.